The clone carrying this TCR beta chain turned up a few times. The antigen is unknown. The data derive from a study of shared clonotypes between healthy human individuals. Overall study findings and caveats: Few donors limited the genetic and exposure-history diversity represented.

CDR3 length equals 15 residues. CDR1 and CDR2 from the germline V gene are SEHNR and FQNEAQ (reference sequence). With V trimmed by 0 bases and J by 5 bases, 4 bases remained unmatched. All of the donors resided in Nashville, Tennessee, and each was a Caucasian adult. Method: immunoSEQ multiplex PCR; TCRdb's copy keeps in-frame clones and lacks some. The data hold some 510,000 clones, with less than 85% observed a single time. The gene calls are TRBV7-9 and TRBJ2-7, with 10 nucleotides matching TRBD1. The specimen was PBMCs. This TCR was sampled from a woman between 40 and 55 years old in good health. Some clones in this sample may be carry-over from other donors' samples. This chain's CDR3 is CASSLAGTGVHEQYF. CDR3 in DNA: TGTGCCAGCAGCTTAGCCGGGACAGGGGTCCACGAGCAGTACTTC.